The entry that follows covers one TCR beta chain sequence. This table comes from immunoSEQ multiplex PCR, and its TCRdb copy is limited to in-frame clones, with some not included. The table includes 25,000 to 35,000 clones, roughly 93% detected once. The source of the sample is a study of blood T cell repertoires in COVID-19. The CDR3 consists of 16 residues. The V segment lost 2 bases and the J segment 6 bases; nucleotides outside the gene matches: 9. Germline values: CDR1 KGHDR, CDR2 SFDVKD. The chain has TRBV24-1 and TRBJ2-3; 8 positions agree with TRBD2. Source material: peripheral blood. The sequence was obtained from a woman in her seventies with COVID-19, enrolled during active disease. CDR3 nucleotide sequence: TGTGCCACCAGTGATTCACTCGGTAGCGGGATCGATACGCAGTATTTT. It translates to CATSDSLGSGIDTQYF.